This T cell receptor (beta chain) was recovered during a study of regulatory T cells in long-lasting Graves disease. Construction of the TCR beta libraries employed iRepertoire HTBI primers in conjunction with Arm-PCR of CDR3 regions. TCRdb called the multiplex PCR reads again in MiXCR, with one record for every CDR3 protein. The table records a few hundred thousand distinct CDR3 sequences, roughly a sixth of them present only once. Study observations and caveats: Persistent patients shared more public clonotypes (2,741) than newly diagnosed patients (about 940). Persistent Graves' disease cases displayed lower TCR diversity than newly diagnosed ones.

Sample time point: newly diagnosed GD, antithyroid drugs for less than 3 months. There was RNA extracted from PBMCs, and the TCR library was made from it. This clonotype was counted a few times. Its antigen is unknown. These data were likewise used in another study, on T cells in Graves' hyperthyroidism and ophthalmopathy. That work adds: Disease duration under 2 months; hyperthyroidism patients were aged 18 to 65. The HTBI primer set drove a first-round RT-PCR of the TCR CDR3.

Source: peripheral blood mononuclear cells (PBMCs), taken at new diagnosis, from a patient treated with antithyroid drugs. The TCR comes from a man in his forties or fifties with Graves disease.

The CDR3 nucleotides are TGTGCCAGCTCACCACTACAGACAGATACGCAGTATTTT. Its translation is CASSPLQTDTQYF. V is TRBV18 and J is TRBJ2-3; D is undetermined. This CDR3 is built from 13 residues. V lost 1 base to trimming and J lost 3 bases, with 5 bases between them. CDR1 and CDR2 (germline): KGHSH, LQKENI.